This TCR beta chain emerged from a study of blood T cell repertoires in COVID-19. The overall study: Specimens from acute and convalescent COVID-19 originated in the United States, Italy and Spain.

Participants spanned ages about 18 to 100 years and resided in roughly 22 US areas. Participants reported their clinical history, and cohort assignment relied on those reports. All recovered Cohort 3 donors got two negative PCRs, got clearance, or saw symptom resolution. Trimming cost V 3 bases and J 0 bases; bases outside gene matches: 12. The CDR3 covers 18 residues. The repertoire was sequenced with immunoSEQ multiplex PCR; TCRdb's copy has only in-frame clones and lacks some. Of 180,000 or so clones listed, roughly 88% are singletons. V and J are TRBV23-1 and TRBJ2-7, with 9 bases fitting TRBD2. TRBV23-1 is filed as an ORF, its function uncertain. What was sequenced was PBMCs or T cells enriched from blood (not recorded which). The receptor's source is a woman aged 55-70 years who had recovered from COVID-19. CDR3 amino acids: CASSHSGGVSGSSYEQYF. The DNA of the CDR3 is TGCGCCAGCAGTCATTCTGGAGGGGTTAGCGGGAGCTCCTACGAGCAGTACTTC.